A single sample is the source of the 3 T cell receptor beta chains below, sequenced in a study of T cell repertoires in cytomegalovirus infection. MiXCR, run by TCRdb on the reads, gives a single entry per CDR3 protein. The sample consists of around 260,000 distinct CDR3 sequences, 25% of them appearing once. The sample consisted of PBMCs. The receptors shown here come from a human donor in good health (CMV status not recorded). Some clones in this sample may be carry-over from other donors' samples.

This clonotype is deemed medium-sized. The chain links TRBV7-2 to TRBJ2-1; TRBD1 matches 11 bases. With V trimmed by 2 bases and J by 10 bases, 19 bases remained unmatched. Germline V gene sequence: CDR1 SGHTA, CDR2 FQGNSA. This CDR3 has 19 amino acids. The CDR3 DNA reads TGTGCCAGCAGCTTACCGGGACAGGGGGGACCCAATCATTTTGACGAGCAGTTCTTC. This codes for CASSLPGQGGPNHFDEQFF.

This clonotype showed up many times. CDR3 residues: CASSLDRGSSNQPQHF. In nucleotides, the CDR3 is TGTGCCAGCAGCCTTGACAGGGGATCGAGCAATCAGCCCCAGCATTTT. The chain combines TRBV27 with TRBJ1-5; 8 bases line up with TRBD1. The V segment lost 6 bases and the J segment 1 base; nucleotides outside the gene matches: 8. The CDR3 totals 16 residues. CDR1 and CDR2 (germline): MNHEY, SMNVEV (reference sequence).

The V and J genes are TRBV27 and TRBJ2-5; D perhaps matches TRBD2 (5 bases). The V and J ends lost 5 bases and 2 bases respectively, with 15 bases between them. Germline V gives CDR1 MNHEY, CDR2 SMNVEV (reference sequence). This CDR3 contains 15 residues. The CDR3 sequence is CASSDVRSVQETQYF. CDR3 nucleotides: TGTGCCAGCAGTGACGTTCGTAGCGTACAAGAGACCCAGTACTTC.